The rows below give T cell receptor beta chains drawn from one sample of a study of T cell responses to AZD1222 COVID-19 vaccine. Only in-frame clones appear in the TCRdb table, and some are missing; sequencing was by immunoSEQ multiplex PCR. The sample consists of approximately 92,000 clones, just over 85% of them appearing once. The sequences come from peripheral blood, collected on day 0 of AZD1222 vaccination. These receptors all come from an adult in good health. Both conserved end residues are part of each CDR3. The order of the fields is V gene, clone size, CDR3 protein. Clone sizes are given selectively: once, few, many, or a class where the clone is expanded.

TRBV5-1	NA	CASSQGTLEEQYF
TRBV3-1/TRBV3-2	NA	CASSQEAERGYTF
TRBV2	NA	CASGSGSNPYEQYF
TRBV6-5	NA	CASRRDRGRGEPQHF
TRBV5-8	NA	CASRAPGLPSHTF
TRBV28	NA	CASSLGSRIGGGYTF
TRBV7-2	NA	CASSLDRGWGETQYF
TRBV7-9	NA	CASSLVTGQETQYF
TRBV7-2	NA	CASSLVLVLGTDTQYF
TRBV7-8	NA	CASSSTAGLAFPYGYTF
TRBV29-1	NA	CSVELGFLGNIQYF
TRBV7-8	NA	CASSFRALNTEAFF
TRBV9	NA	CASSSRTGTNTGELFF
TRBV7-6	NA	CASSRTSGGANTGELFF
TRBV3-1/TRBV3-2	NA	CASSPGTVKNIQYF
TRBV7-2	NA	CASSLQGRGYTDTQYF
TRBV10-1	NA	CASSERPNTGELFF
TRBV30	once	CAWSSGRAQGNSPLHF
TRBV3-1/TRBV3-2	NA	CASSQAVDTQYF
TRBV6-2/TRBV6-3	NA	CASSFRSLAKNIQYF
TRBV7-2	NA	CASSLAPGRAHEQYF
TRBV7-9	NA	CASSLDFSEQFF
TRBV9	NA	CASSARTSYNEQFF
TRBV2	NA	CASSRSYSNQPQHF
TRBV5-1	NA	CASSFVPGTDNEQFF
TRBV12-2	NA	CASRRNPEQGKSGEQFF
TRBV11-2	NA	CASSSTGTQYF
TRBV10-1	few	CASSALEAGDSNQPQHF
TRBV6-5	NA	CASSYGSGLSNQPQHF
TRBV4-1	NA	CASSQGGVNNEQFF
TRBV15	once	CATSREQSNTEAFF
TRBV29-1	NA	CSAGGGLYTGELFF
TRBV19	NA	CASQYTASNQPQHF
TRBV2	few	CASSRGKGEAFF
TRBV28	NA	CASRIAGTGGLNYEQYF
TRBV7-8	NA	CASSRGQGYGYTF
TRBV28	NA	CASSYPPGRGEQYF
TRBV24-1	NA	CATKQKSMDEQFF
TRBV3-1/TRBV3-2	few	CASTQRLAEETQYF
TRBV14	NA	CASSRSAGNYEQYF
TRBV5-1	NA	CASSFRQGTYEQYF
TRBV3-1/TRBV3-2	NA	CASSQELSTEAFF
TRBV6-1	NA	CASSDYTFGLLF
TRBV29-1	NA	CSVEEGITTQHF